Listed below are T cell receptor beta chains from one sample, sequenced in a study of spatial heterogeneity in lung cancer. TCRdb processed the 5' RACE reads anew with MiXCR; each CDR3 protein has one entry. The profile shows about 48,000 distinct CDR3 sequences, approximately 5.7% of them singletons. Sequences were derived from PBMCs, sampled at surgery. The receptors derive from a male donor with early-stage non-small cell lung cancer. The CDR3 runs from the conserved cysteine through the conserved F or W. A D gene is named only where the DNA matches it firmly. Rows give clone size only sometimes, using once, few, many, or a class for an expanded clone.

CDR3nt: TGCAGTGCTAGAGAACCCACAGGGGCCTACGCCAAAAACATTCAGTACTTC
CDR3aa: CSAREPTGAYAKNIQYF
abundance: many
j_gene: TRBJ2-4
v_gene: TRBV20-1
d_gene: TRBD1

CDR3nt: TGCAGTGCTAGGCAGCCGAACACTGAAGCTTTCTTT
CDR3aa: CSARQPNTEAFF
abundance: many
j_gene: TRBJ1-1
v_gene: TRBV20-1
d_gene: -

CDR3nt: TGTGCCAGCAGCCCCCATAGCGGGAGGGCCCAAGAGACCCAGTACTTC
CDR3aa: CASSPHSGRAQETQYF
abundance: -
j_gene: TRBJ2-5
v_gene: TRBV9
d_gene: TRBD2

CDR3nt: TGTGCCAGCAGTTTTAAGCGACAACAAGAGACCCAGTACTTC
CDR3aa: CASSFKRQQETQYF
abundance: many
j_gene: TRBJ2-5
v_gene: TRBV3-1
d_gene: -

CDR3nt: TGCAGTGCCTTACCGATAGGACAGGGAGAGGACTATGGCTACACCTTC
CDR3aa: CSALPIGQGEDYGYTF
abundance: many
j_gene: TRBJ1-2
v_gene: TRBV20-1
d_gene: TRBD1

CDR3nt: TGCGCCAGCAGTGAGGGACTGAACACTGAAGCTTTCTTT
CDR3aa: CASSEGLNTEAFF
abundance: few
j_gene: TRBJ1-1
v_gene: TRBV10-2
d_gene: -

CDR3nt: TGTGCCAGCAGTTTGGGGCCCAGCGGGAGCTCCTACGAGCAGTACTTC
CDR3aa: CASSLGPSGSSYEQYF
abundance: many
j_gene: TRBJ2-7
v_gene: TRBV12-3/TRBV12-4
d_gene: TRBD2

CDR3nt: TGTGCCAGTAGTACGGGGACAGGGCAGCCCCAGCATTTT
CDR3aa: CASSTGTGQPQHF
abundance: many
j_gene: TRBJ1-5
v_gene: TRBV19
d_gene: TRBD1

CDR3nt: TGTGCCAGCAGCTCCGACCCTAGCGGGAGCCCAGATACGCAGTATTTT
CDR3aa: CASSSDPSGSPDTQYF
abundance: many
j_gene: TRBJ2-3
v_gene: TRBV7-2
d_gene: TRBD2

CDR3nt: TGCAGCGTTGAAGGTTTTGCGGGTGCGGACTTATACGAGCAGTACTTC
CDR3aa: CSVEGFAGADLYEQYF
abundance: many
j_gene: TRBJ2-7
v_gene: TRBV29-1
d_gene: -

CDR3nt: TGTGCCAGCCGGACGATCACCGGGGAGCTGTTTTTT
CDR3aa: CASRTITGELFF
abundance: many
j_gene: TRBJ2-2
v_gene: TRBV7-2
d_gene: -

CDR3nt: TGTGCCAGCAGCGATAAAAGGACAGGGCGACAGACACATAGCAATCAGCCCCAGCATTTT
CDR3aa: CASSDKRTGRQTHSNQPQHF
abundance: many
j_gene: TRBJ1-5
v_gene: TRBV7-8
d_gene: TRBD1

CDR3nt: TGTGCCAGCAGCTTTTTGACAGGGAACTACGAGCAGTACTTC
CDR3aa: CASSFLTGNYEQYF
abundance: -
j_gene: TRBJ2-7
v_gene: TRBV7-9
d_gene: TRBD1

CDR3nt: TGTGCCAGCAGCCACAGGTTCCGTGAAAAACTGTTTTTT
CDR3aa: CASSHRFREKLFF
abundance: many
j_gene: TRBJ1-4
v_gene: TRBV12-3/TRBV12-4
d_gene: -

CDR3nt: TGTGCCAGCTCCACAATGGGCTACGAGCAGTACTTC
CDR3aa: CASSTMGYEQYF
abundance: many
j_gene: TRBJ2-7
v_gene: TRBV7-2
d_gene: -

CDR3nt: TGTGCCAGCAGCTCCGTAGCGGGAGGCTCTTACGAGCAGTACTTC
CDR3aa: CASSSVAGGSYEQYF
abundance: many
j_gene: TRBJ2-7
v_gene: TRBV7-2
d_gene: TRBD2

CDR3nt: TGCAGCGTTCTCCCACTCAGGGGGCAAGTCGTGAACACTGAAGCTTTCTTT
CDR3aa: CSVLPLRGQVVNTEAFF
abundance: many
j_gene: TRBJ1-1
v_gene: TRBV29-1
d_gene: TRBD1

CDR3nt: TGCAGTGCTAGAGATGTGTACGGGAGCGTATACGAGCAGTACTTC
CDR3aa: CSARDVYGSVYEQYF
abundance: -
j_gene: TRBJ2-7
v_gene: TRBV20-1
d_gene: -

CDR3nt: TGTGCCAGCAGTTACTCTTCAGGAGCCGCTGAAAAACTGTTTTTT
CDR3aa: CASSYSSGAAEKLFF
abundance: many
j_gene: TRBJ1-4
v_gene: TRBV6-5
d_gene: -

CDR3nt: TGTGCCAGCATTTTTGACGGGGGAGTTGTGGATGAGCAGTTCTTC
CDR3aa: CASIFDGGVVDEQFF
abundance: many
j_gene: TRBJ2-1
v_gene: TRBV7-9
d_gene: -

CDR3nt: TGTGCCAGCTCACCACGAGGCCGGACGGCTGGCACAGATACGCAGTATTTT
CDR3aa: CASSPRGRTAGTDTQYF
abundance: many
j_gene: TRBJ2-3
v_gene: TRBV18
d_gene: -

CDR3nt: TGTGCCAGCAGCTCATCGGCGGGGTCTATCACAGATACGCAGTATTTT
CDR3aa: CASSSSAGSITDTQYF
abundance: many
j_gene: TRBJ2-3
v_gene: TRBV11-2
d_gene: -

CDR3nt: TGCAGTGCTCCCATTCGACAGGGGGCTTTTGACGAGCAGTACTTC
CDR3aa: CSAPIRQGAFDEQYF
abundance: -
j_gene: TRBJ2-7
v_gene: TRBV20-1
d_gene: TRBD1

CDR3nt: TGTGCCAGCAGCTTAGCCGGGGTAGTTGACGAGCAGTACTTC
CDR3aa: CASSLAGVVDEQYF
abundance: many
j_gene: TRBJ2-7
v_gene: TRBV7-9
d_gene: -

CDR3nt: TGTGCCAGCAGTTTGGCCCAAGAGCAGTTCTTC
CDR3aa: CASSLAQEQFF
abundance: many
j_gene: TRBJ2-1
v_gene: TRBV28
d_gene: -

CDR3nt: TGCGCCAGCAGCCAAGAGCCAGGGAGTGAGCAGTTCTTC
CDR3aa: CASSQEPGSEQFF
abundance: many
j_gene: TRBJ2-1
v_gene: TRBV4-3
d_gene: -

CDR3nt: TGTGCCAGCAGTTCCTTTAGCGGGATAACCTACAATGAGCAGTTCTTC
CDR3aa: CASSSFSGITYNEQFF
abundance: many
j_gene: TRBJ2-1
v_gene: TRBV7-8
d_gene: TRBD2

CDR3nt: TGCGCCAGCAGTCAATCATCAGGGGGATACCAAGAGACCCAGTACTTC
CDR3aa: CASSQSSGGYQETQYF
abundance: many
j_gene: TRBJ2-5
v_gene: TRBV23-1
d_gene: TRBD1

CDR3nt: TGCGCCAGCAGCAAAGCTAGCGGGAACTACAATGAGCAGTTCTTC
CDR3aa: CASSKASGNYNEQFF
abundance: few
j_gene: TRBJ2-1
v_gene: TRBV5-1
d_gene: TRBD2

CDR3nt: TGCGCCAGCAGCCAAGGGTCCAGGGAAACCTACGAGCAGTACTTC
CDR3aa: CASSQGSRETYEQYF
abundance: many
j_gene: TRBJ2-7
v_gene: TRBV4-3
d_gene: -

CDR3nt: TGTGCCAGCAGCCAATCGATCAGGGGCGACACAGATACGCAGTATTTT
CDR3aa: CASSQSIRGDTDTQYF
abundance: many
j_gene: TRBJ2-3
v_gene: TRBV16
d_gene: -

CDR3nt: TGTGCCAGCAGCTCGACCCCAGGAGTATACAATGAGCAGTTCTTC
CDR3aa: CASSSTPGVYNEQFF
abundance: many
j_gene: TRBJ2-1
v_gene: TRBV2
d_gene: -

CDR3nt: TGCGCCAGCAGCCAGACTAGCGGGAGAGGCGATGAGCAGTTCTTC
CDR3aa: CASSQTSGRGDEQFF
abundance: many
j_gene: TRBJ2-1
v_gene: TRBV4-1
d_gene: TRBD2

CDR3nt: TGTGCCAGCAGTTTATTTCGCGGAGCAGGGGATTTCTACGAGCAGTACTTC
CDR3aa: CASSLFRGAGDFYEQYF
abundance: many
j_gene: TRBJ2-7
v_gene: TRBV28
d_gene: -

CDR3nt: TGTGCCAGTGAGGATGCCGGGGAGCTGTTTTTT
CDR3aa: CASEDAGELFF
abundance: many
j_gene: TRBJ2-2
v_gene: TRBV19
d_gene: -

CDR3nt: TGCAGTGCTACCCAGGGGTTGAACACTGAAGCTTTCTTT
CDR3aa: CSATQGLNTEAFF
abundance: few
j_gene: TRBJ1-1
v_gene: TRBV20-1
d_gene: -

CDR3nt: TGCGCCAGCAGCCGACCGGACAGTTCATATGGCTACACCTTC
CDR3aa: CASSRPDSSYGYTF
abundance: few
j_gene: TRBJ1-2
v_gene: TRBV5-1
d_gene: -

CDR3nt: TGCAGCGTTCCCCCCAAGACCCAGTACAATGAGCAGTTCTTC
CDR3aa: CSVPPKTQYNEQFF
abundance: many
j_gene: TRBJ2-1
v_gene: TRBV29-1
d_gene: -

CDR3nt: TGTGCCAGCAGCGTTCCGGGAGCCAACACTGAAGCTTTCTTT
CDR3aa: CASSVPGANTEAFF
abundance: many
j_gene: TRBJ1-1
v_gene: TRBV5-6
d_gene: -

CDR3nt: TGTGCCAGCAGCCAAGATCGGCTCTCAGATACGCAGTATTTT
CDR3aa: CASSQDRLSDTQYF
abundance: many
j_gene: TRBJ2-3
v_gene: TRBV4-2
d_gene: -

CDR3nt: TGTGCCAGCAGTGTATCAACCGGGACCGGGGCGGTACAGCCCCAGCATTTT
CDR3aa: CASSVSTGTGAVQPQHF
abundance: many
j_gene: TRBJ1-5
v_gene: TRBV6-1
d_gene: -

CDR3nt: TGTGCCAGCAGCCAAGGAAATCCAGGAGGCGGAGAGACCCAGTACTTC
CDR3aa: CASSQGNPGGGETQYF
abundance: few
j_gene: TRBJ2-5
v_gene: TRBV3-1
d_gene: -

CDR3nt: TGCAGTGCTAGAGCCGGGACCTCCTCCTACAATGAGCAGTTCTTC
CDR3aa: CSARAGTSSYNEQFF
abundance: many
j_gene: TRBJ2-1
v_gene: TRBV20-1
d_gene: -

CDR3nt: TGTGCCACCAGCAGGGACCTTGAGTTAGAGACCCAGTACTTC
CDR3aa: CATSRDLELETQYF
abundance: -
j_gene: TRBJ2-5
v_gene: TRBV15
d_gene: -

CDR3nt: TGCAGTGCTAGAGAGGAGGGAAGGGCCCCCTACGAGCAGTACTTC
CDR3aa: CSAREEGRAPYEQYF
abundance: many
j_gene: TRBJ2-7
v_gene: TRBV20-1
d_gene: -

CDR3nt: TGTGCCAGCAGTGATGCGGGGTCTGGGGCCAACGTCCTGACTTTC
CDR3aa: CASSDAGSGANVLTF
abundance: many
j_gene: TRBJ2-6
v_gene: TRBV2
d_gene: -

CDR3nt: TGCAGTGCTAGAGACTCGAGGTTTAACACAGATACGCAGTATTTT
CDR3aa: CSARDSRFNTDTQYF
abundance: many
j_gene: TRBJ2-3
v_gene: TRBV20-1
d_gene: -

CDR3nt: TGCGCCAGCAGCCAAGTCAATATGGGCCTTAGCACAGATACGCAGTATTTT
CDR3aa: CASSQVNMGLSTDTQYF
abundance: many
j_gene: TRBJ2-3
v_gene: TRBV4-1
d_gene: -

CDR3nt: TGTGCCACACTCCCTAGGGCAGGGGAGCTGTTTTTT
CDR3aa: CATLPRAGELFF
abundance: many
j_gene: TRBJ2-2
v_gene: TRBV6-2/TRBV6-3
d_gene: -

CDR3nt: TGTGCCAGCAGTTTTCGCCGGACAGCCTACGAGCAGTACTTC
CDR3aa: CASSFRRTAYEQYF
abundance: medium-sized
j_gene: TRBJ2-7
v_gene: TRBV12-3/TRBV12-4
d_gene: -

CDR3nt: TGTGCCTCCCGGGAGCGGGAGGCCGAGCAGTACTTC
CDR3aa: CASREREAEQYF
abundance: many
j_gene: TRBJ2-7
v_gene: TRBV10-3
d_gene: TRBD2

CDR3nt: TGCGCCAGCAGCCACCGGACTAGCGGGAGTGTAGATACGCAGTATTTT
CDR3aa: CASSHRTSGSVDTQYF
abundance: many
j_gene: TRBJ2-3
v_gene: TRBV4-1
d_gene: TRBD2